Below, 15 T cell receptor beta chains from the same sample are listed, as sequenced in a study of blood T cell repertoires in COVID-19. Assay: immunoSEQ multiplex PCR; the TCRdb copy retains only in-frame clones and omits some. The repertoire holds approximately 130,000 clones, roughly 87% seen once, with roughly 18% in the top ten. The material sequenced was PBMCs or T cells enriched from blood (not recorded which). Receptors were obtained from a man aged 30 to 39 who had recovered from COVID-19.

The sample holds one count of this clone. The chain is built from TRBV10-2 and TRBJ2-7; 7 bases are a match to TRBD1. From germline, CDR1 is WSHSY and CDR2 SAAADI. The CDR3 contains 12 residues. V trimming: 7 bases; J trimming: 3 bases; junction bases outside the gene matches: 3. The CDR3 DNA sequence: TGCGCCAGCAAGAGACAGGGCTACGAGCAGTACTTC. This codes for CASKRQGYEQYF.

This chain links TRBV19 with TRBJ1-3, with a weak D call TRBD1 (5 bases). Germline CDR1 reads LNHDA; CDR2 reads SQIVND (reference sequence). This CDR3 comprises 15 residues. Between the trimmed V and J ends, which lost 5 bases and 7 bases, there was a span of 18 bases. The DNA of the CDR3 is TGTGCCAGTAGTGGTTGGGAGGGGACGGGGAACACCATATATTTT. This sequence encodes CASSGWEGTGNTIYF.

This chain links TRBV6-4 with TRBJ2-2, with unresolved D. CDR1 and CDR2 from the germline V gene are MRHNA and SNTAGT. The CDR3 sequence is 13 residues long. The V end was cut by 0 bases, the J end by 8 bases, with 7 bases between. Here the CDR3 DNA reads TGTGCCAGCAGTGACTCGTTATCTGGGGAGCTGTTTTTT. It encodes CASSDSLSGELFF.

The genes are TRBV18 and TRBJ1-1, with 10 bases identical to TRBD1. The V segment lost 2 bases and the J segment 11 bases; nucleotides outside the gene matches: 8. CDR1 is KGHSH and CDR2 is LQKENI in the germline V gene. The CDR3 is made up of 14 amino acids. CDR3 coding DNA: TGTGCCAGCTCACCAGCAACCGGGACAGGGGACGCTTTCTTT. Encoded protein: CASSPATGTGDAFF.

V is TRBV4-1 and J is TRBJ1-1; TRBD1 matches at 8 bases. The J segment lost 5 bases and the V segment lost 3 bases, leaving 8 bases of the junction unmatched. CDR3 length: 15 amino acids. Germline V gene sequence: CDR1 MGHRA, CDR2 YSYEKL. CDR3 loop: CASSQSTGGGTEAFF. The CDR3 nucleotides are TGCGCCAGCAGCCAGTCCACAGGGGGTGGAACTGAAGCTTTCTTT.

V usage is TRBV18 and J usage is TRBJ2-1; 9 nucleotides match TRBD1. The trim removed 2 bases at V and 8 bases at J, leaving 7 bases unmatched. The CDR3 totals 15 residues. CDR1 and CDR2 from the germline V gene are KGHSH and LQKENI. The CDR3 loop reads CASSPGTGSSYEQFF. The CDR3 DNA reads TGTGCCAGCTCACCAGGGACAGGGAGTAGCTATGAGCAGTTCTTC.

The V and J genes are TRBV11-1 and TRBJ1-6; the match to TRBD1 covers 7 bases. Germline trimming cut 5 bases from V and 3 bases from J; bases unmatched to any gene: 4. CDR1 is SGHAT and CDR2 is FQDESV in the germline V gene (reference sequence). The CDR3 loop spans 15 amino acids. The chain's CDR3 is CASSPRDSYNSPLHF. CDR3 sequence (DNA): TGTGCCAGCAGCCCCCGGGACAGCTATAATTCACCCCTCCACTTT.

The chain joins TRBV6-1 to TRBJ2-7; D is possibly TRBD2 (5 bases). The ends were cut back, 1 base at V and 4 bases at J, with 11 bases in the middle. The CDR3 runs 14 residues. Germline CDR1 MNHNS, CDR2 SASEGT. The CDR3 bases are TGTGCCAGCAGTGAAGTAGCAGGCGGGTACGAGCAGTACTTC. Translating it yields CASSEVAGGYEQYF.

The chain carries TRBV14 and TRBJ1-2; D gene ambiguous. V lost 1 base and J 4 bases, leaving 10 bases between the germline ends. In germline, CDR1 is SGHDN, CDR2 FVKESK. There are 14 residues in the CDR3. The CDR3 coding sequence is TGTGCCAGCAGCCAAGTCGATACAGCCTATGGCTACACCTTC. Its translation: CASSQVDTAYGYTF. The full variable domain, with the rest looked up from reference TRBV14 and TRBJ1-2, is EAGVTQFPSHSVIEKGQTVTLRCDPISGHDNLYWYRRVMGKEIKFLLHFVKESKQDESGMPNNRFLAERTGGTYSTLKVQPAELEDSGVYFCASSQVDTAYGYTFGSGTRLTVV.

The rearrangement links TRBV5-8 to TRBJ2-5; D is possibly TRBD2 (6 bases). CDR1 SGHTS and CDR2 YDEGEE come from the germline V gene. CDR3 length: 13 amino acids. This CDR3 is CATRVEGWETQYF. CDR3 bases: TGTGCAACCCGTGTGGAGGGCTGGGAGACCCAGTACTTC. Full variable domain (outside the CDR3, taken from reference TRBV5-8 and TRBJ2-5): EAGVTQSPTHLIKTRGQQATLRCSPISGHTSVYWYQQALGLGLQFLLWYDEGEERNRGNFPPRFSGRQFPNYSSELNVNALELEDSALYLCATRVEGWETQYFGPGTRLLVL.

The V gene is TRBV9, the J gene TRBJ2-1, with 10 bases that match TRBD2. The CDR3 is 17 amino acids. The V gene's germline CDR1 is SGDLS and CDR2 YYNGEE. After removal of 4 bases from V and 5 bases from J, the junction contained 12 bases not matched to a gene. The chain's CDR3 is CASSPVSGTSVHNEQFF. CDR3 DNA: TGTGCCAGCAGCCCAGTATCCGGGACTAGCGTTCACAATGAGCAGTTCTTC.

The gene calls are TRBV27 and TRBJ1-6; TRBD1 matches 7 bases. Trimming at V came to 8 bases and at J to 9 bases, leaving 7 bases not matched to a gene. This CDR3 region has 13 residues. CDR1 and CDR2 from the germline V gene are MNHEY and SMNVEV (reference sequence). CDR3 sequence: CASGRQGGSPLHF. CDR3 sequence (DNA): TGTGCCAGCGGGAGACAGGGTGGTTCACCCCTCCACTTT.

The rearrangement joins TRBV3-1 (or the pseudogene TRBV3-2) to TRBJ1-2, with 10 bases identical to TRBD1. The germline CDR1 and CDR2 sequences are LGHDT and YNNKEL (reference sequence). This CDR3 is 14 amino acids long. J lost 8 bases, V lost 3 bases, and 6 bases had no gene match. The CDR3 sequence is CASSHVDRGRGYTF. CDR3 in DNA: TGTGCCAGCAGCCACGTTGACAGGGGGCGAGGCTACACCTTC.

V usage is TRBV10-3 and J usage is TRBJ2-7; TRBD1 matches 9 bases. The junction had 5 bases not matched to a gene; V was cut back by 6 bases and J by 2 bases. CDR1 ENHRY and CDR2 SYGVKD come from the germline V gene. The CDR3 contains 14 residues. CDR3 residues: CAISWDRAAYEQYF. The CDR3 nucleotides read TGTGCCATCAGCTGGGACAGGGCCGCCTACGAGCAGTACTTC.

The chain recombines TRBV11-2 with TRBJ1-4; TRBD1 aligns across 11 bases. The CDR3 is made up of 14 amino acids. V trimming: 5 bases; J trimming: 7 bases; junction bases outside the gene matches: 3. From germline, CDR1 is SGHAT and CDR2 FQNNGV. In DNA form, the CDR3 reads TGTGCCAGCAGCCGGACAGGGGGCTTTGAAAAACTGTTTTTT. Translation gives CASSRTGGFEKLFF.